The 22 T cell receptor beta chains reported below all come from one sample, sequenced in a study of cytomegalovirus exposure and HLA in healthy donors. The protocol was immunoSEQ multiplex PCR, while the TCRdb copy is restricted to in-frame clones and leaves out a portion. The profile shows about 220,000 clones, around 80% of them singletons. Sequencing input: PBMCs. The receptors were gathered from a woman aged 30 to 39 in good health and CMV-seropositive.

The chain carries TRBV9 and TRBJ1-1; TRBD1 might be the D (5 bases). V dropped 3 bases and J dropped 1 base, with 19 bases sitting between them. The CDR3 is 17 amino acids. Germline lookup yields CDR1 SGDLS and CDR2 YYNGEE. The CDR3 here is CASSARIMGPGNTEAFF. In DNA form, the CDR3 reads TGTGCCAGCAGCGCCCGGATTATGGGGCCTGGGAACACTGAAGCTTTCTTT.

The V gene is TRBV7-3, the J gene TRBJ2-7, with TRBD2 matching over 8 bases. Germline V gene lookup returns CDR1 SGHTA and CDR2 FQGTGA. The CDR3 is 14 amino acids. V dropped 2 bases and J dropped 4; count of bases not matched to a gene: 4. This CDR3 is CASSLSSGSYEQYF. The CDR3 DNA reads as TGTGCCAGCAGCTTATCAAGCGGGAGTTACGAGCAGTACTTC.

V gene TRBV20-1 combines with J gene TRBJ1-2, with TRBD1 matching 7 bases. The V gene's germline CDR1 is DFQATT and CDR2 SNEGSKA (reference sequence). The CDR3 is 11 amino acids. In nucleotides, the CDR3 is TGCAGCACTGACAGGGACGACGGCTACACCTTC. It codes for CSTDRDDGYTF.

V is TRBV4-2 and J is TRBJ2-3; D perhaps matches TRBD2 (5 bases). The germline V gene encodes CDR1 LGHNA and CDR2 YNFKEQ. CDR3 length equals 14 residues. V was clipped by 0 bases and J by 2 bases, with 6 bases between them. The CDR3 sequence: CASSQEEDTDTQYF. CDR3 sequence (DNA): TGTGCCAGCAGCCAAGAGGAGGACACAGATACGCAGTATTTT.

V gene TRBV28 combines with J gene TRBJ1-1; 7 positions agree with TRBD1. In germline, CDR1 is MDHEN, CDR2 SYDVKM. Trimming cost V 5 bases and J 3 bases; bases outside gene matches: 6. The CDR3 totals 14 residues. CDR3 sequence: CASSLIDRDTEAFF. The CDR3, as DNA: TGTGCCAGCAGTCTAATCGACAGGGACACTGAAGCTTTCTTT.

This CDR3 is CAGESGSHSGNTIYF. The CDR3 coding sequence is TGTGCCGGAGAGTCGGGCTCACACTCTGGAAACACCATATATTTT. V gene TRBV6-1 combines with J gene TRBJ1-3, with unresolved D. CDR1 and CDR2 from the germline V gene are MNHNS and SASEGT. The V end was cut by 11 bases, the J end by 0 bases, with 17 bases between. The CDR3 has 15 amino acids.

Concerning this clone itself: Additional DNA sequences in this sample encode the identical CDR3. The V and J genes are TRBV29-1 and TRBJ2-6; unclear D gene. CDR3 length: 13 residues. V lost 4 bases and J lost 0, with 4 bases in between. Germline V CDR1 and CDR2: SQVTM, ANQGSEA. The CDR3 DNA is TGCAGCGTTGCCGGCTCTGGGGCCAACGTCCTGACTTTC. Its translation is CSVAGSGANVLTF.

For the CDR3, the DNA is TGTGCCAGCAGTGGAGGGTTTCGTGAAAAACTGTTTTTT. The encoded protein is CASSGGFREKLFF. The rearrangement links TRBV25-1 to TRBJ1-4; D not resolved. CDR3 length equals 13 residues. Trimming removed 4 bases from V and 7 bases from J, with 10 bases in between. Germline V gives CDR1 MGHDK, CDR2 SYGVNS.

The chain has TRBV12-5 and TRBJ2-3, with D possibly TRBD1 on 6 matching bases. V was shortened by 4 bases and J by 1 base, with 15 bases between the two germline ends. Germline V lookup: CDR1 LGHNT, CDR2 FRNRAP. The CDR3 totals 16 residues. DNA of the CDR3: TGTGCTAGTGGTTCGGCTGGGGGCGCGGGCACAGATACGCAGTATTTT. Amino acid sequence: CASGSAGGAGTDTQYF.

DNA for the CDR3: TGTGCCAGCAGCTTGACGGCCAGGGCTTTAATGGGCGGCTACACCTTC. Protein: CASSLTARALMGGYTF. The chain carries TRBV5-6 and TRBJ1-2; D is perhaps TRBD1 (5 bases). Trimming left V 1 base short and J 8 bases short, with 21 bases between. There are 16 residues in the CDR3. Germline CDR1 SGHDT, CDR2 YYEEEE.

This clone was counted between two and nine times. The chain is built from TRBV10-1 and TRBJ2-7; maybe TRBD1 (5 bases). Germline loops: CDR1 WNHNN, CDR2 SYGVQD (reference sequence). The CDR3 runs 11 residues. V lost 4 bases and J 5 bases, leaving 6 bases between the germline ends. This CDR3 reads CASSAGNEQYF. CDR3 bases: TGCGCCAGCAGTGCAGGGAACGAGCAGTACTTC.

The V call is TRBV6-1, the J call TRBJ1-2, with 9 nucleotides matching TRBD1. This CDR3 is 14 amino acids long. V shed 6 bases and J 5 bases; nucleotides not matched to a gene: 7. Germline V gene data show CDR1 as MNHNS and CDR2 as SASEGT. DNA for the CDR3: TGTGCCAGCAGCGCGGGACAGGGTTTTTATGGCTACACCTTC. This sequence encodes CASSAGQGFYGYTF.

This chain uses TRBV27 with TRBJ1-2, with D hard to call. The CDR3 runs 14 residues. In germline, CDR1 is MNHEY, CDR2 SMNVEV (reference sequence). The V and J ends lost 5 bases and 2 bases respectively, with 12 bases between them. CDR3 amino acids: CASSLLPGNYGYTF. Written as DNA, the CDR3 is TGTGCCAGCAGTCTACTACCGGGGAACTATGGCTACACCTTC.

The chain couples TRBV30 to TRBJ1-2; 9 bases agree with TRBD1. The CDR3 spans 13 residues. Germline assignment: CDR1 GTSNPN and CDR2 SVGIG (reference sequence). The CDR3, as DNA: TGTGCTCGACTTGGACAGGGGAACTATGGCTACACCTTC. Translation gives CARLGQGNYGYTF.

The J gene is TRBJ1-2, the V gene TRBV7-6; a possible D gene is TRBD1 (6 bases). Trimming stripped 3 bases from V and 4 bases from J, with 21 bases between. The length of the CDR3 is 17 residues. CDR1 and CDR2 (germline): SGHVS, FNYEAQ. The CDR3 DNA is TGTGCCAGCAGCTTCGGGACTAGGGGGAGGGTTGGCTATGGCTACACCTTC. It yields the protein CASSFGTRGRVGYGYTF.

V and J are TRBV30 and TRBJ1-5; D is unresolved. V was trimmed by 0 bases and J by 6 bases, leaving 9 bases between them. The CDR3 runs 13 residues. Germline V gene lookup returns CDR1 GTSNPN and CDR2 SVGIG (reference sequence). DNA of the CDR3: TGTGCCTGGAGTGTCCAGGAGGGTCAGCCCCAGCATTTT. As protein: CAWSVQEGQPQHF.

V and J are TRBV7-9 and TRBJ2-7, with 7 bases identical to TRBD2. Germline V CDR1 and CDR2: SEHNR, FQNEAQ (reference sequence). V was clipped by 2 bases and J by 1 base; unmatched bases: 2. The CDR3 sequence is 14 residues long. CDR3 region: CASSLSGTSYEQYF. The CDR3, as DNA: TGTGCCAGCAGCTTAAGCGGGACTTCCTACGAGCAGTACTTC. Drawing the rest from reference TRBV7-9 and TRBJ2-7, the complete variable domain is DTGVSQNPRHKITKRGQNVTFRCDPISEHNRLYWYRQTLGQGPEFLTYFQNEAQLEKSRLLSDRFSAERPKGSFSTLEIQRTEQGDSAMYLCASSLSGTSYEQYFGPGTRLTVT.

This chain connects TRBV6-4 to TRBJ2-1; 9 nucleotides match TRBD2. Germline CDR1 is MRHNA and CDR2 is SNTAGT. The V and J ends lost 2 bases and 4 bases, in that order; junction bases with no gene match: 12. This CDR3 has 18 amino acids. CDR3 sequence reads: CASSDETREGLSYNEQFF. CDR3 nucleotide sequence: TGTGCCAGCAGTGACGAGACGCGGGAGGGCCTTTCGTACAATGAGCAGTTCTTC.

To note about this clone: This sample includes further DNA sequences coding for the same CDR3. The rearrangement uses TRBV6-5 and TRBJ1-1; the D gene is possibly TRBD1 (6 bases). V shed 0 bases and J shed 1 base, with 9 bases lying between them. The CDR3 length is 15 residues. CDR1 and CDR2 from the germline V gene are MNHEY and SVGAGI. CDR3 DNA: TGTGCCAGCAGTTACTCGATCAGGGGGAACACTGAAGCTTTCTTT. This sequence encodes CASSYSIRGNTEAFF.

CDR3 in amino acids: CASSLVEGTETQYF. The CDR3 DNA is TGTGCCAGCAGCTTAGTTGAGGGGACAGAGACCCAGTACTTC. This chain uses TRBV11-1 with TRBJ2-5; D possibly matches TRBD1 or TRBD2 (5 bases each). Germline-derived CDR1 and CDR2 are SGHAT and FQDESV (reference sequence). There are 14 residues in the CDR3. Trimming cost V 1 base and J 4 bases, with 10 bases left between them.

This clone is a singleton in its sample. The CDR3 spells CASSPRGGGRTYNEQFF. As DNA, the CDR3 is TGTGCCAGCAGCCCACGAGGGGGCGGGAGGACCTACAATGAGCAGTTCTTC. The chain combines TRBV9 with TRBJ2-1; D is possibly TRBD2 (8 bases). Germline V gene sequence: CDR1 SGDLS, CDR2 YYNGEE. The CDR3 has 17 amino acids. Trimming removed 4 bases at V and 2 bases at J, with 19 bases between.

The chain carries TRBV7-9 and TRBJ2-1, with 13 positions matching TRBD2. Germline values: CDR1 SEHNR, CDR2 FQNEAQ (reference sequence). This CDR3 has 17 residues. V was pared by 4 bases and J by 6 bases, with 9 bases of the junction left unmatched. CDR3 residues: CASSSPTWTSGSNEQFF. For the CDR3, the DNA is TGTGCCAGCAGCTCCCCAACCTGGACTAGCGGGAGCAATGAGCAGTTCTTC. The full variable domain, its missing parts supplied by reference TRBV7-9 and TRBJ2-1, is DTGVSQNPRHKITKRGQNVTFRCDPISEHNRLYWYRQTLGQGPEFLTYFQNEAQLEKSRLLSDRFSAERPKGSFSTLEIQRTEQGDSAMYLCASSSPTWTSGSNEQFFGPGTRLTVL.